The present entry profiles one T cell receptor beta chain with its context. Antigen specificity is unknown. A read error may be the cause here, since a much bigger clone is one base away. This record comes from a study of blood T cells in healthy people across ages. Across the whole study: Template switching picked up about one barcoded beta molecule for each two T cells.

With a J-beta primer mix and a sample-barcoded 5' primer, a second PCR ran about 6 to 11 cycles. MiXCR, applied by TCRdb to the 5' RACE reads, yields one record per CDR3 protein. The sample consists of 850,000 to 950,000 distinct CDR3 sequences, about 30% of them appearing once. The CDR3 extends over 16 amino acids. V shed 4 bases, J shed 1 base, and the junction held 8 bases outside the gene matches. Whole-study findings and limits: Age brought a roughly linear fall in TCR beta diversity measured per million T cells.

This sequence joins TRBV12-3 or TRBV12-4 and TRBJ2-3; TRBD2 agrees at 7 bases. The specimen sequenced was blood. The clonotype comes from a woman older than 75 in good health. The CDR3 nucleotides are TGTGCCAGCAGTTCCGGACTAGGGGTCCGCACAGATACGCAGTATTTT. Its protein is CASSSGLGVRTDTQYF.